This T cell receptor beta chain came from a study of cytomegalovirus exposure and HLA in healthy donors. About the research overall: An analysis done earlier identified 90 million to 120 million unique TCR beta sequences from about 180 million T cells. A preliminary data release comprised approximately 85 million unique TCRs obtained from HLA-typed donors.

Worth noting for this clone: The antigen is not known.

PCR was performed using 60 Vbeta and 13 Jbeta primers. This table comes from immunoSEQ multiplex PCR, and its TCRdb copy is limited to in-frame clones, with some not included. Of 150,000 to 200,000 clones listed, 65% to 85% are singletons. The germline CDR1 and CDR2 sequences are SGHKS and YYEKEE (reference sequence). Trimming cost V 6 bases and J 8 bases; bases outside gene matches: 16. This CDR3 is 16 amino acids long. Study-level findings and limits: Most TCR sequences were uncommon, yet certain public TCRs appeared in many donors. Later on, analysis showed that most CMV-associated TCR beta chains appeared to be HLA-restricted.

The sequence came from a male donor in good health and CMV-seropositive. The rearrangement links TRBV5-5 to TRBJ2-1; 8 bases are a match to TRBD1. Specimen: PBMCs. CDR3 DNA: TGTGCCAGCACCAGGGACAGGCCAAGGGGGTGGGATGAGCAGTTCTTC. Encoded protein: CASTRDRPRGWDEQFF. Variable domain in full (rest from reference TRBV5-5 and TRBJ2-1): DAGVTQSPTHLIKTRGQQVTLRCSPISGHKSVSWYQQVLGQGPQFIFQYYEKEERGRGNFPDRFSARQFPNYSSELNVNALLLGDSALYLCASTRDRPRGWDEQFFGPGTRLTVL.